Each of the 6 T cell receptor beta chains below was sequenced from the same sample in a study of cytomegalovirus exposure and HLA in healthy donors. Primers: 60 Vbeta forward and 13 Jbeta reverse. Using immunoSEQ multiplex PCR, the repertoire was profiled, and TCRdb retains in-frame clones only, with some absent. The sample has about 210,000 clones; roughly 74% are singletons. The sequenced sample was PBMCs. The receptors shown here come from a woman in her thirties in good health and CMV-seropositive.

The V gene is TRBV2, the J gene TRBJ1-5; no clear D. V was shortened by 11 bases and J by 7 bases, with 9 bases between the two germline ends. Germline V gene sequence: CDR1 SNHLY, CDR2 FYNNEI. The CDR3 runs to 10 residues. The CDR3, as DNA: TGTGCCGCACGGCGGCAGCCCCAGCATTTT. It codes for CAARRQPQHF.

V is TRBV2 and J is TRBJ2-7, with 7 positions matching TRBD1. Germline CDR1 SNHLY, CDR2 FYNNEI. With V trimmed by 9 bases and J by 1 base, 6 bases remained unmatched. This CDR3 comprises 13 residues. The CDR3 loop reads CASSGQRSYEQYF. DNA for the CDR3: TGTGCCAGTTCGGGACAGCGTTCCTACGAGCAGTACTTC.

This clone was counted a few times. The chain links TRBV10-3 to TRBJ2-1; TRBD2 is a possible D gene (6 bases). CDR1 ENHRY and CDR2 SYGVKD come from the germline V gene. V dropped 6 bases and J dropped 8 bases, with 11 bases sitting between them. CDR3 length: 12 amino acids. The CDR3, as DNA: TGTGCCATCAGCGGGGGTGCGTATGAGCAGTTCTTC. As protein: CAISGGAYEQFF.

This clone has a single count. This chain links TRBV19 with TRBJ1-4, with D possibly TRBD1 on 6 matching bases. Looked up from germline, CDR1 is LNHDA and CDR2 is SQIVND (reference sequence). This CDR3 is 15 amino acids long. The V end lost 6 bases, the J end lost 0 bases, and 11 bases lay between the germline ends. The DNA for the CDR3 is TGTGCCAGTAGCCCACAGGGTGCAACTAATGAAAAACTGTTTTTT. Protein sequence: CASSPQGATNEKLFF. The entire variable domain, with the rest obtained from reference TRBV19 and TRBJ1-4, is as follows: DGGITQSPKYLFRKEGQNVTLSCEQNLNHDAMYWYRQDPGQGLRLIYYSQIVNDFQKGDIAEGYSVSREKKESFPLTVTSAQKNPTAFYLCASSPQGATNEKLFFGSGTQLSVL.

This clone has a single count. The chain has TRBV7-6 and TRBJ2-5; 11 nucleotides agree with TRBD2. This CDR3 is 14 amino acids long. The V gene's germline CDR1 is SGHVS and CDR2 FNYEAQ. V dropped 5 bases and J dropped 3; count of bases not matched to a gene: 2. CDR3 amino acids: CASSPLAGEETQYF. The CDR3 DNA reads as TGTGCCAGCAGCCCACTAGCGGGGGAAGAGACCCAGTACTTC.

The chain combines TRBV5-1 with TRBJ2-1; TRBD2 agrees at 9 bases. This CDR3 has 15 amino acids. Germline-derived CDR1 and CDR2 are SGHRS and YFSETQ. With V trimmed by 1 base and J by 7 bases, 6 bases remained unmatched. The CDR3 nucleotides are TGCGCCAGCAGCTTGATCGCGGGGGGGCCTAATGAGCAGTTCTTC. It encodes CASSLIAGGPNEQFF. The full variable domain, in which reference TRBV5-1 and TRBJ2-1 provide the parts outside the CDR3, is KAGVTQTPRYLIKTRGQQVTLSCSPISGHRSVSWYQQTPGQGLQFLFEYFSETQRNKGNFPGRFSGRQFSNSRSEMNVSTLELGDSALYLCASSLIAGGPNEQFFGPGTRLTVL.